What follows is one TCR beta chain and its context. Its antigen is unidentified. This record belongs to a study of untreated major depressive disorder. Study-wide findings and caveats: Compared with controls, depressed patients showed more TRBV05-01 (Vbeta 5.1) usage in CD4+ T cells.

From thawed PBMCs, CD4+ T cells were purified by negative selection. Only in-frame clones appear in the TCRdb table, and some are missing; sequencing was by immunoSEQ multiplex PCR. The sample lists fewer than 30,000 clones, approximately 90% seen once, with around 0.7% in the top ten. V was cut by 0 bases and J by 9 bases, with 11 bases left in between. The CDR3 is 13 amino acids. Germline CDR1 and CDR2: MNHNS and SASEGT. The chain employs TRBV6-1 and TRBJ1-2; no clear D gene. The sequence derives from a woman in her thirties with major depressive disorder. Input material: CD4+ T cells from PBMCs. The CDR3 sequence: CASSEASSFRYTF. The CDR3 DNA reads TGTGCCAGCAGTGAAGCGTCCAGTTTTCGCTACACCTTC.